Shown below are 4 T cell receptor beta chains from a single sample sequenced in a study of PD-1 blockade in classical Hodgkin lymphoma. Relapse was seen in all patients after autologous stem cell transplantation, and brentuximab vedotin exposure was variable. Clones were read by immunoSEQ multiplex PCR, and TCRdb kept only the in-frame ones, dropping some. The data hold approximately 100,000 clones, with around 89% observed a single time. The starting material was peripheral blood mononuclear cells (PBMCs), obtained before the second cycle of nivolumab. These receptor sequences come from a human donor with classical Hodgkin lymphoma.

This chain connects TRBV30 to TRBJ1-1; 10 bases agree with TRBD1. The CDR3 consists of 14 residues. CDR1 and CDR2 from the germline V gene are GTSNPN and SVGIG (reference sequence). V lost 5 bases, J lost 6 bases, and 9 bases stayed unmatched. In DNA, the CDR3 is TGTGCCTGGTCGACAGGGGGCTATATCCCTGAAGCTTTCTTT. It yields the protein CAWSTGGYIPEAFF.

The chain links TRBV4-1 to TRBJ2-1, with 7 bases aligning to TRBD2. Germline trimming cut 3 bases from V and 8 bases from J; bases unmatched to any gene: 4. In germline, CDR1 is MGHRA, CDR2 YSYEKL. The CDR3 totals 13 residues. The CDR3: CASSQGGLDEQFF. CDR3 nucleotides: TGCGCCAGCAGCCAGGGAGGGTTGGATGAGCAGTTCTTC.

The chain has TRBV10-3 and TRBJ2-7, with D uncertain. The CDR3 loop spans 12 amino acids. The V gene lost 6 bases and the J gene lost 3 bases, with 9 bases spanning the gap. Germline loops: CDR1 ENHRY, CDR2 SYGVKD. The CDR3 region has the DNA TGTGCCATCAGCCTGGACGGCTACGAGCAGTACTTC. It specifies CAISLDGYEQYF.

The chain uses TRBV7-9 and TRBJ1-2; D remains unclear. The V end was cut by 8 bases, the J end by 5 bases, with 15 bases between. The germline CDR1 and CDR2 sequences are SEHNR and FQNEAQ (reference sequence). The CDR3 consists of 13 residues. CDR3 sequence (DNA): TGTGCCAGCGGGAGTACGCAGTTTTATGGCTACACCTTC. It translates to CASGSTQFYGYTF.